This record concerns one T cell receptor (beta chain) sequence. The antigen is unknown. The CDR3 totals 14 residues. V dropped 6 bases and J dropped 2 bases, with 10 bases sitting between them. Per the germline V gene, CDR1 is MNHNS and CDR2 is SASEGT. The sample belongs to a study of T cells in Graves' hyperthyroidism and ophthalmopathy. Study-wide findings and caveats: The model made its ophthalmopathy prediction, and onset followed a median about 5.9 months later.

Amplified regions were TCR beta CDR3 sequences from RNA transcripts. The HTBI primer set was used in a first-round RT-PCR of the TCR CDR3. TCRdb re-called the multiplex PCR reads through MiXCR, storing one row per CDR3 protein. The data contain 200,000 to 250,000 distinct CDR3 sequences, approximately 17% of them seen just once; the ten biggest clones take up approximately 50%. Diagnostic assessment was based on clinical symptoms, serum thyroxine and TRAb, thyroid ultrasound and orbital computed tomography. The source of the PBMCs was approximately 10 ml of fresh peripheral blood. The chain uses TRBV6-1 and TRBJ1-4; possible D gene TRBD1, 6 bases. The clonotype originates from a man aged 50-59 years with Graves' hyperthyroidism. Sequencing used blood. CDR3 sequence: CASRTGSTNEKLFF. The CDR3 DNA reads TGTGCCAGCAGAACAGGGTCGACTAATGAAAAACTGTTTTTT.